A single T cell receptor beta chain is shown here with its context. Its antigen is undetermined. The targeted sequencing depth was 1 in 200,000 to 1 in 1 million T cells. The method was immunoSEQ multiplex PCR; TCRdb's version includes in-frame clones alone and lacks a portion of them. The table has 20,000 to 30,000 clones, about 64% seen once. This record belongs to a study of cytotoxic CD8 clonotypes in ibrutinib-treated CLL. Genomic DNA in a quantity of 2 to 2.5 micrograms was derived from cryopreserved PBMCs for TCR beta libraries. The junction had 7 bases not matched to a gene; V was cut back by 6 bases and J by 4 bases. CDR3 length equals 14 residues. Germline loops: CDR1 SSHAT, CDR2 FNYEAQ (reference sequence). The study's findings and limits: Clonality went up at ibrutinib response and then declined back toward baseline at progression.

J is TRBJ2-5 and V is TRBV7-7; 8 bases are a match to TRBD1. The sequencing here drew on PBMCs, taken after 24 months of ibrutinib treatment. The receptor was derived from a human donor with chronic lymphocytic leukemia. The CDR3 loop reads CASSSQGVGETQYF. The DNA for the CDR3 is TGTGCCAGCAGTTCACAGGGGGTCGGAGAGACCCAGTACTTC.